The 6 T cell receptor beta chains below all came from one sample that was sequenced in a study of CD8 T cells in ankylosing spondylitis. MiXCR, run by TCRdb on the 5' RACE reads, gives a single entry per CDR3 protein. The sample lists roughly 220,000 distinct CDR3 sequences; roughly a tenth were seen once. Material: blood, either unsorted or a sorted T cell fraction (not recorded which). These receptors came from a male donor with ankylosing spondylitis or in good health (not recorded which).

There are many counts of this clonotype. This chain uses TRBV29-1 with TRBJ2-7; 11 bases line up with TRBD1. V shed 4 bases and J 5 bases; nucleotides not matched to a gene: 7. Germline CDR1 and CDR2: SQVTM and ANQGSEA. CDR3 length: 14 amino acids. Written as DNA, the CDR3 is TGCAGCGTTGCCCCCCGGGACAGGGGGAACGAGCAGTACTTC. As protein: CSVAPRDRGNEQYF.

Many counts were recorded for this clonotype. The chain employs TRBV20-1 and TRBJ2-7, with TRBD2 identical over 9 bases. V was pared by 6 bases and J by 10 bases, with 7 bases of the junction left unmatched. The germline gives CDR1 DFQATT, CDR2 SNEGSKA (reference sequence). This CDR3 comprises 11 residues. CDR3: CSARGLASQYF. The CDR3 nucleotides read TGCAGTGCCCGTGGACTAGCGTCCCAGTACTTC.

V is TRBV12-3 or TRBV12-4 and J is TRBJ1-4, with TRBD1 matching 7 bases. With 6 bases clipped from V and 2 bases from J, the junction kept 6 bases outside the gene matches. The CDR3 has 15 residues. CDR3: CASSQGGSTNEKLFF. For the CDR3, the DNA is TGTGCCAGCAGCCAAGGGGGCAGCACTAATGAAAAACTGTTTTTT.

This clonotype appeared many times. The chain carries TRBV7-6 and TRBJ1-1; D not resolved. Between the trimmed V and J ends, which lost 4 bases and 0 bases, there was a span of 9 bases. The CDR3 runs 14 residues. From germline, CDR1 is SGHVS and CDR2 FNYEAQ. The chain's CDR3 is CASSSYNLNTEAFF. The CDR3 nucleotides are TGTGCCAGCAGCTCGTACAATCTGAACACTGAAGCTTTCTTT.

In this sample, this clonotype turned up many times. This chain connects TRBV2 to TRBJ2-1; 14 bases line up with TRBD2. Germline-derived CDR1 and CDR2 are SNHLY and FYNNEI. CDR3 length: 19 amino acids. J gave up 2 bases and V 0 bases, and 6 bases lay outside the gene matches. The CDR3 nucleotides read TGTGCCAGCAGTGAAGCGGGGACTAGCGGGGGCAAGCCCTACAATGAGCAGTTCTTC. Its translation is CASSEAGTSGGKPYNEQFF.

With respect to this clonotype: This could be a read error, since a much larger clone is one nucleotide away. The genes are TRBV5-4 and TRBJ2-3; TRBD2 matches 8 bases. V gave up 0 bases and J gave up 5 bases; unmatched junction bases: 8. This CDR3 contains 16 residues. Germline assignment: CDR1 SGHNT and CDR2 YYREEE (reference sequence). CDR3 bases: TGTGCCAGCAGCTTGGATCCAGCGGGGGACATAGATACGCAGTATTTT. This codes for CASSLDPAGDIDTQYF.